The 20 T cell receptor beta chains listed next were all sequenced from one sample in a study of blood T cell repertoires in COVID-19. The data were produced by immunoSEQ multiplex PCR, yet TCRdb's version contains in-frame clones alone and is incomplete. The sample lists 140,000 or so clones; 70% to 90% were seen once. Input material: peripheral blood. The source is a human donor in a cohort sampled during active COVID-19.

This clone was seen many times. The V and J genes are TRBV9 and TRBJ2-5; 8 nucleotides agree with TRBD2. With 6 bases clipped from V and 5 bases from J, the junction kept 12 bases outside the gene matches. Per the germline V gene, CDR1 is SGDLS and CDR2 is YYNGEE. The CDR3 is 15 residues long. Here the CDR3 reads CASISSGRGGETQYF. For the CDR3, the DNA is TGTGCCAGCATCTCCAGCGGGAGAGGGGGGGAGACCCAGTACTTC.

The chain combines TRBV2 with TRBJ2-1; 8 nucleotides agree with TRBD1. The CDR3 extends over 15 amino acids. Trimming removed 6 bases from V and 0 bases from J; junction bases left unmatched: 4. Germline CDR1 SNHLY, CDR2 FYNNEI. CDR3 sequence reads: CASRYRGNSYNEQFF. The CDR3 region has the DNA TGTGCCAGCAGATACAGGGGGAACTCCTACAATGAGCAGTTCTTC.

This chain links TRBV9 with TRBJ1-6; D is undetermined. CDR3 length equals 15 residues. CDR1 is SGDLS, CDR2 YYNGEE, per germline. V shed 4 bases and J shed 7 bases, with 15 bases lying between them. The CDR3 here is CASSSLRAGNSPLHF. CDR3 nucleotide sequence: TGTGCCAGCAGCTCCCTTCGGGCGGGGAATTCACCCCTCCACTTT.

The V and J genes are TRBV6-6 and TRBJ2-3; 9 positions agree with TRBD2. V gave up 1 base and J gave up 7 bases; unmatched junction bases: 9. The CDR3 consists of 16 residues. Germline lookup yields CDR1 MNHNY and CDR2 SVGAGI (reference sequence). CDR3 in DNA: TGTGCCAGCAGTTACTTGGCGGGAGGGCCTATAAATACGCAGTATTTT. The encoded protein is CASSYLAGGPINTQYF.

The chain combines TRBV29-1 with TRBJ2-7, with unresolved D. The germline CDR1 and CDR2 sequences are SQVTM and ANQGSEA. The CDR3 is made up of 10 amino acids. V was shortened by 5 bases and J by 5 bases, with 7 bases between the two germline ends. The CDR3 DNA is TGCAGCGTTTTGGGCAACGAGCAGTACTTC. The encoded protein is CSVLGNEQYF.

The chain couples TRBV4-1 to TRBJ1-2; no clear D gene. The germline CDR1 and CDR2 sequences are MGHRA and YSYEKL. V shed 6 bases and J shed 0 bases, with 23 bases lying between them. This CDR3 spans 18 amino acids. The CDR3 here is CASRLNRRTSIANYGYTF. Written as DNA, the CDR3 is TGCGCCAGCAGACTAAACCGGAGGACCTCGATAGCTAACTATGGCTACACCTTC.

The chain combines TRBV20-1 with TRBJ2-1; 11 nucleotides agree with TRBD2. With V trimmed by 3 bases and J by 6 bases, 4 bases remained unmatched. CDR1 is DFQATT and CDR2 is SNEGSKA in the germline V gene (reference sequence). The CDR3 has 14 residues. The CDR3 here is CSASRTSGPNEQFF. The CDR3 bases are TGCAGTGCTAGTCGGACTAGCGGGCCCAATGAGCAGTTCTTC.

The rearrangement joins TRBV18 to TRBJ1-1, with TRBD1 identical over 7 bases. The ends lost 4 bases at V and 1 base at J; junction bases unmatched: 3. The length of the CDR3 is 14 residues. Germline CDR1 KGHSH, CDR2 LQKENI. The CDR3 loop is CASSRDRSNTEAFF. The CDR3, as DNA: TGTGCCAGCTCACGGGACAGATCGAACACTGAAGCTTTCTTT.

The chain carries TRBV28 and TRBJ1-6, with TRBD1 identical over 12 bases. The CDR3 runs to 20 residues. Germline CDR1 reads MDHEN; CDR2 reads SYDVKM. Unmatched junction bases numbered 19, after V lost 6 bases and J lost 7 bases. In DNA form, the CDR3 reads TGTGCCAGCAGCCGGCACCCCAAGCCGGGACAGGGGGCGGGCAATTCACCCCTCCACTTT. Translating it yields CASSRHPKPGQGAGNSPLHF.

The chain couples TRBV11-2 to TRBJ2-2, with 8 bases fitting TRBD2. The CDR3 totals 18 residues. The V and J ends lost 1 base and 4 bases, in that order; junction bases with no gene match: 11. The V gene's germline CDR1 is SGHAT and CDR2 FQNNGV. The CDR3 nucleotides read TGTGCCAGCAGCTTAGCGGTAGCGGGGCCGCATATCACCGGGGAGCTGTTTTTT. It translates to CASSLAVAGPHITGELFF.

This clone came up once. CDR3 sequence reads: CASSLIAGPYNEQFF. In nucleotides, the CDR3 is TGTGCCAGCAGTCTTATAGCGGGACCCTACAATGAGCAGTTCTTC. The chain recombines TRBV2 with TRBJ2-1; TRBD2 matches 8 bases. Germline CDR1 SNHLY, CDR2 FYNNEI. J gave up 2 bases and V 5 bases, and 5 bases lay outside the gene matches. CDR3 length: 15 residues.

Ten or more counts support this clone. This rearrangement joins TRBV28 to TRBJ1-5; 9 positions match TRBD1. This CDR3 contains 17 residues. Per the germline V gene, CDR1 is MDHEN and CDR2 is SYDVKM. The ends lost 4 bases at V and 5 bases at J; junction bases unmatched: 12. The CDR3 nucleotides read TGTGCCAGCAGTTCAAGTCCCGGGACAGGGTGGCATCAGCCCCAGCATTTT. Amino acids: CASSSSPGTGWHQPQHF.

In this sample, this clone turned up once. The chain couples TRBV28 to TRBJ2-1; D remains ambiguous. The V end lost 3 bases, the J end lost 2 bases, and 11 bases lay between the germline ends. The CDR3 contains 15 residues. The germline V gene encodes CDR1 MDHEN and CDR2 SYDVKM. Here the CDR3 reads CASSLAAPTYNEQFF. The CDR3 nucleotides read TGTGCCAGCAGTTTGGCGGCACCGACCTACAATGAGCAGTTCTTC.

The chain employs TRBV4-2 and TRBJ2-7; perhaps TRBD2 as D (5 bases). CDR1 and CDR2 from the germline V gene are LGHNA and YNFKEQ. The CDR3 is 15 residues long. V was cut by 0 bases and J by 3 bases, with 12 bases left in between. CDR3 DNA: TGTGCCAGCAGCCAAGAGGCCAAGCGGAACTACGAGCAGTACTTC. Its translation: CASSQEAKRNYEQYF.

The V gene is TRBV4-2, the J gene TRBJ1-6, with 7 bases identical to TRBD1. The CDR3 is 16 amino acids. Germline CDR1 and CDR2: LGHNA and YNFKEQ. V was pared by 3 bases and J by 5 bases, with 7 bases of the junction left unmatched. The CDR3 is CASSQDGQANNSPLHF. The DNA of the CDR3 is TGTGCCAGCAGCCAGGACGGACAGGCGAATAATTCACCCCTCCACTTT.

In its sample, this clone ranks as medium-sized (0.01 to 0.1%). The chain employs TRBV10-3 and TRBJ2-3; D is unclear. The CDR3 runs to 13 residues. Trimming took off 5 bases at V and 4 bases at J, with 10 bases between the two ends. CDR1 and CDR2 (germline): ENHRY, SYGVKD. CDR3 in amino acids: CAISSVSADTQYF. CDR3 sequence (DNA): TGTGCCATCAGTTCAGTATCCGCAGATACGCAGTATTTT.

This chain joins TRBV27 and TRBJ2-5, with D possibly TRBD1 on 6 matching bases. Deletions cut 3 bases from V and 5 bases from J, with 16 bases between. Per germline, CDR1 MNHEY and CDR2 SMNVEV (reference sequence). The CDR3 spans 15 residues. CDR3 loop: CASSFGDKMVETQYF. Here the CDR3 DNA reads TGTGCCAGCAGTTTTGGGGACAAGATGGTGGAGACCCAGTACTTC.

This clone showed up just a few times. The chain links TRBV19 to TRBJ2-7; TRBD1 matches at 10 bases. This CDR3 has 16 amino acids. Germline values: CDR1 LNHDA, CDR2 SQIVND (reference sequence). Germline trimming cut 3 bases from V and 6 bases from J; bases unmatched to any gene: 11. This CDR3 reads CASSIGRGTGDGEQYF. Here the CDR3 DNA reads TGTGCCAGTAGTATCGGTCGCGGGACAGGGGACGGCGAGCAGTACTTC.

V usage is TRBV18 and J usage is TRBJ2-2; tentative D call: TRBD2 (6 bases). With 6 bases removed from V and 3 bases from J, the gap between germline ends came to 8 bases. The CDR3 has 13 residues. Germline loops: CDR1 KGHSH, CDR2 LQKENI. The CDR3 region has the DNA TGTGCCAGCTCTAGCGGAGACACCGGGGAGCTGTTTTTT. Translating gives CASSSGDTGELFF.

The chain joins TRBV6-6 to TRBJ2-7, with 7 bases that match TRBD2. Germline V gene data show CDR1 as MNHNY and CDR2 as SVGAGI (reference sequence). The CDR3 is 14 residues long. J gave up 3 bases and V 7 bases, and 9 bases lay outside the gene matches. The CDR3 loop is CASKPGSGGYEQYF. CDR3 sequence (DNA): TGTGCCAGCAAGCCCGGGTCGGGGGGCTACGAGCAGTACTTC.